These T cell receptor beta chains were read from a single sample in a study of identical twins. TCRdb reanalysed the 5' RACE reads using MiXCR and keeps one entry per CDR3 protein. Of 750,000 to 950,000 distinct CDR3 sequences detected, 9% to 15% appear once; the ten largest clones hold around 1.5%. These same records also appear under a second study, on yellow fever vaccine responses in identical twins.

The sample comprised PBMCs. The receptors here all came from a woman under 30 in good health. CDR3s leave out the opening cysteine and the closing phenylalanine or tryptophan. Each record gives: V gene, CDR3 length, D gene, CDR3 protein. A D gene is named only where the DNA matches it firmly.

V gene: TRBV28; CDR3 length: 16; D gene: -; CDR3 protein: ASSNGQVFGDSGNTIY
V gene: TRBV6-5; CDR3 length: 13; D gene: -; CDR3 protein: ASSHEAANTGELF
V gene: TRBV20-1; CDR3 length: 11; D gene: -; CDR3 protein: SASGPSNTEAF
V gene: TRBV12-3/TRBV12-4; CDR3 length: 9; D gene: -; CDR3 protein: ASSSAVQQY
V gene: TRBV12-3/TRBV12-4; CDR3 length: 13; D gene: -; CDR3 protein: ASSLGGAPSGELF
V gene: TRBV29-1; CDR3 length: 14; D gene: TRBD2; CDR3 protein: SVETSGGPNTGELF
V gene: TRBV7-9; CDR3 length: 13; D gene: -; CDR3 protein: ASSLVGGMEEKLF
V gene: TRBV5-1; CDR3 length: 12; D gene: -; CDR3 protein: ASSLGDIHNEQF
V gene: TRBV3-1; CDR3 length: 12; D gene: -; CDR3 protein: ASSQGTGGDGYT
V gene: TRBV11-2; CDR3 length: 9; D gene: -; CDR3 protein: ASSVSAGQF
V gene: TRBV20-1; CDR3 length: 9; D gene: -; CDR3 protein: SGSYQETQY
V gene: TRBV28; CDR3 length: 15; D gene: TRBD2; CDR3 protein: ASSFVRAGVRTDTQY
V gene: TRBV7-2; CDR3 length: 18; D gene: TRBD1; CDR3 protein: ASSLPNRDRGPANYNEQF
V gene: TRBV5-1; CDR3 length: 14; D gene: -; CDR3 protein: ASRQLDTSYNSPLH
V gene: TRBV6-4; CDR3 length: 11; D gene: -; CDR3 protein: ASRGGAGEKLF
V gene: TRBV5-6; CDR3 length: 16; D gene: -; CDR3 protein: ASSLGAVRGSSYNEQF
V gene: TRBV20-1; CDR3 length: 11; D gene: -; CDR3 protein: SARIREDSPLH
V gene: TRBV19; CDR3 length: 11; D gene: -; CDR3 protein: ASSIDGSGGLF
V gene: TRBV20-1; CDR3 length: 11; D gene: -; CDR3 protein: SGVVAGNEKLF
V gene: TRBV29-1; CDR3 length: 12; D gene: TRBD1; CDR3 protein: SVGKTGRTHEQY
V gene: TRBV27; CDR3 length: 13; D gene: -; CDR3 protein: ASSLSRGSFGGYT
V gene: TRBV7-8; CDR3 length: 14; D gene: -; CDR3 protein: ASSLGAGFNTGELF
V gene: TRBV2; CDR3 length: 12; D gene: TRBD2; CDR3 protein: ASRTSGSYNEQF
V gene: TRBV12-3/TRBV12-4; CDR3 length: 17; D gene: TRBD2; CDR3 protein: ASSLGLAGIGRKQETQY
V gene: TRBV28; CDR3 length: 10; D gene: -; CDR3 protein: ASRRQVNEQF
V gene: TRBV25-1; CDR3 length: 11; D gene: -; CDR3 protein: ASSELGKETQY
V gene: TRBV28; CDR3 length: 15; D gene: -; CDR3 protein: ASSYGLGARPNEKLF
V gene: TRBV5-1; CDR3 length: 13; D gene: TRBD1; CDR3 protein: ASSRQGQGTYEQY